The rows below give T cell receptor beta chains drawn from one sample of a study of shared clonotypes between healthy human individuals. Assay: immunoSEQ multiplex PCR; the TCRdb copy retains only in-frame clones and omits some. Of more than 2 million clones in the sample, 93% were seen once. Material: naive CD8+ T cells from PBMCs. The receptors stem from a man aged 18 to 30 in good health. Some clones in this sample may be carry-over from other donors' samples. Both conserved end residues are part of each CDR3. The D gene is left open where the match is weak. Expanded clones get a size class; other rows say once, few or many, or leave the size out.

>TRBJ1-3|once|TRBV5-6|NA
CASSLGAAENTIYF
TGTGCCAGCAGCTTGGGAGCCGCGGAAAACACCATATATTTT
>TRBJ2-1|NA|TRBV12-5|TRBD2
CASGLGGSSIEQFF
TGTGCTAGTGGTTTGGGCGGGAGTTCCATTGAGCAGTTCTTC
>TRBJ2-2|once|TRBV10-3|NA
CAISELNTGELFF
TGTGCCATCAGCGAATTGAACACCGGGGAGCTGTTTTTT
>TRBJ1-2|NA|TRBV28|NA
CASSFSRAGYTF
TGTGCCAGCAGCTTTTCAAGGGCTGGCTACACCTTC
>TRBJ2-1|NA|TRBV9|NA
CASSVGLLDGKQFF
TGTGCCAGCAGCGTAGGGCTACTCGACGGTAAGCAGTTCTTC
>TRBJ2-6|NA|TRBV10-3|TRBD1
CAIRDRGAGANVLTF
TGTGCCATCAGAGACAGGGGGGCTGGGGCCAACGTCCTGACTTTC
>TRBJ1-3|NA|TRBV7-9|NA
CASSWVAGIGNTIYF
TGTGCCAGCAGCTGGGTAGCCGGGATTGGAAACACCATATATTTT
>TRBJ2-5|NA|TRBV6-5|TRBD2
CASRMTSGRAETQYF
TGTGCCAGCAGAATGACTAGCGGGAGGGCGGAGACCCAGTACTTC
>TRBJ2-7|NA|TRBV5-6|TRBD2
CASSEREGRFGEQYF
TGTGCCAGCAGCGAAAGGGAGGGCCGTTTCGGCGAGCAGTACTTC
>TRBJ2-5|NA|TRBV19|NA
CASSMQQTPQETQYF
TGTGCCAGTAGTATGCAGCAAACTCCACAAGAGACCCAGTACTTC
>TRBJ2-2|NA|TRBV9|NA
CASSADSTGELFF
TGTGCCAGCAGCGCCGACAGCACCGGGGAGCTGTTTTTT
>TRBJ2-5|NA|TRBV28|NA
CASSYMVTLQSTQETQYF
TGTGCCAGCAGCTATATGGTCACCCTCCAGAGCACCCAAGAGACCCAGTACTTC
>TRBJ1-1|NA|TRBV9|TRBD1
CASSAGDRGRSEAFF
TGTGCCAGCAGCGCCGGGGACAGGGGGCGAAGTGAAGCTTTCTTT
>TRBJ1-1|few|TRBV4-2|NA
CASSQETAMNTEAFF
TGTGCCAGCAGCCAAGAGACAGCCATGAACACTGAAGCTTTCTTT
>TRBJ2-1|NA|TRBV4-3|TRBD2
CASSQGGRAEDEQFF
TGCGCCAGCAGCCAAGGCGGGAGGGCCGAGGATGAGCAGTTCTTC
>TRBJ2-7|NA|TRBV6-5|NA
CASSPLRGAYEQYF
TGTGCCAGCAGCCCTTTGAGGGGGGCCTACGAGCAGTACTTC
>TRBJ2-1|NA|TRBV7-6|TRBD2
CASSLDGEGSYNEQFF
TGTGCCAGCAGCTTAGATGGGGAGGGGAGCTACAATGAGCAGTTCTTC
>TRBJ2-7|NA|TRBV7-6|NA
CASSPGTYYEQYF
TGTGCCAGCAGCCCCGGAACCTACTACGAGCAGTACTTC
>TRBJ1-4|NA|TRBV11-2|TRBD1
CASSLDEKQGPVGKLFF
TGTGCCAGCAGCTTAGACGAGAAACAGGGGCCGGTGGGAAAACTGTTTTTT
>TRBJ1-4|few|TRBV14|NA
CARQHGGSNEKLFF
TGTGCCAGGCAGCACGGGGGATCTAATGAAAAACTGTTTTTT
>TRBJ2-5|NA|TRBV29-1|NA
CSGQGQQETQYF
TGCAGCGGCCAGGGGCAGCAAGAGACCCAGTACTTC
>TRBJ2-5|NA|TRBV28|TRBD2
CASSGLWTSSGRETQYF
TGTGCCAGCAGTGGCCTATGGACGTCAAGCGGGAGAGAGACCCAGTACTTC
>TRBJ2-3|NA|TRBV11-2|NA
CASSSLGRTFTDTQYF
TGTGCCAGCAGCTCCCTGGGGCGGACTTTCACAGATACGCAGTATTTT
>TRBJ2-5|once|TRBV19|TRBD2
CASTNSGRIRETQYF
TGTGCCAGTACTAATAGCGGGAGAATCAGAGAGACCCAGTACTTC
>TRBJ2-2|NA|TRBV2|TRBD1
CASRPPGQGYTGELFF
TGTGCCAGCAGACCCCCGGGACAGGGGTACACCGGGGAGCTGTTTTTT
>TRBJ2-5|NA|TRBV28|NA
CASSLTENQETQYF
TGTGCCAGCAGTTTAACGGAAAACCAAGAGACCCAGTACTTC
>TRBJ1-1|NA|TRBV27|NA
CASSLSQWGSSNTEAFF
TGTGCCAGCAGTTTATCCCAATGGGGGAGTTCGAACACTGAAGCTTTCTTT
>TRBJ1-4|once|TRBV9|NA
CASRVRLKKLFF
TGTGCCAGCAGGGTTAGGCTCAAAAAACTGTTTTTT
>TRBJ1-2|NA|TRBV10-3|NA
CAIRVEGQFGNYGYTF
TGTGCCATCAGGGTCGAAGGGCAGTTTGGCAACTATGGCTACACCTTC
>TRBJ2-7|NA|TRBV2|NA
CASSATGNYEQYF
TGTGCCAGCAGTGCAACAGGGAACTACGAGCAGTACTTC
>TRBJ2-2|NA|TRBV11-3|NA
CAIQIKTGRPRELFF
TGTGCCATCCAAATCAAGACAGGAAGGCCCCGGGAGCTGTTTTTT
>TRBJ2-5|NA|TRBV21-1|NA
CASSPRRVGVQETQYF
TGTGCCAGCAGCCCGCGCAGGGTGGGTGTCCAAGAGACCCAGTACTTC
>TRBJ2-7|NA|TRBV6-5|TRBD1
CASKPGTGSLYEQYF
TGTGCCAGCAAACCCGGGACAGGATCCCTTTACGAGCAGTACTTC